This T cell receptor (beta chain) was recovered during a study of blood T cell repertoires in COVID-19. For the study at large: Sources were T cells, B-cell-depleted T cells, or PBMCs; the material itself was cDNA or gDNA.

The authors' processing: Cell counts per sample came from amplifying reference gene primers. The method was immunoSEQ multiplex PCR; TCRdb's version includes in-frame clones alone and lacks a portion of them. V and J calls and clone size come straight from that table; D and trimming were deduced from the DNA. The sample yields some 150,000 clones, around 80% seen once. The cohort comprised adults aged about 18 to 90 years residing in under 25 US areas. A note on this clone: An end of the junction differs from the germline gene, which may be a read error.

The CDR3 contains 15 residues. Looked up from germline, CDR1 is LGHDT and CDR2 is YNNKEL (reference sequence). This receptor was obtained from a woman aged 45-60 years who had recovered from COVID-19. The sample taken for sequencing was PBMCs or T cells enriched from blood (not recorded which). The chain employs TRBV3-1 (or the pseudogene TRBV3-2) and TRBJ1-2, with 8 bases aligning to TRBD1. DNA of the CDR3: TGTGCCAGCAGCCCCAACTCAGGGGGCGAGTATGACTACACCTTC. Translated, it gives CASSPNSGGEYDYTF.